A selection of T cell receptor beta chains follows, all from one sample in a study of T-cell memory formation after mild COVID-19. Using its own MiXCR run on the 5' RACE reads, TCRdb lists one record per CDR3 protein. The sample lists about 210,000 distinct CDR3 sequences, about 10% occurring once. The sequenced sample was PBMCs or a T cell subset sorted from them (not recorded which). The receptors here all came from a man younger than 35 who had mild COVID-19 (a few samples of this study predate the infection). Cell type and time point are not known. Both conserved end residues are trimmed from each CDR3.

j_call v_call cdr3_aa
TRBJ2-1 TRBV7-2 ASSSNMWGGYNEQF
TRBJ1-5 TRBV12-3/TRBV12-4 ASSLDAGGHQPQH
TRBJ2-2 TRBV7-2 ASSRHLLTGAGGELF
TRBJ2-7 TRBV5-1 ASSLAATNAYEQY
TRBJ2-3 TRBV7-6 ASSLGGWGTGSGDTQY
TRBJ2-1 TRBV24-1 ATSDIRRSGNEQF
TRBJ2-5 TRBV10-3 AIRLGAQETQY
TRBJ1-6 TRBV5-6 ASSLSQGPNSPLH
TRBJ1-1 TRBV12-3/TRBV12-4 ASSSQDLPFGTEAF
TRBJ1-1 TRBV6-2/TRBV6-3 ASSYLGAARDTEAF
TRBJ1-3 TRBV20-1 SALNSLSGNTIY
TRBJ1-4 TRBV4-3 ASSQLQTRANEKLF
TRBJ2-5 TRBV11-1 ASSLGGTPKETQY
TRBJ1-1 TRBV6-5 ASSPWTGGLNTEAF
TRBJ2-5 TRBV19 ASKPDHGYSQY
TRBJ1-6 TRBV7-2 ASSSPTPYNSPLH
TRBJ2-5 TRBV2 ASSVTSGGPETQY
TRBJ2-5 TRBV7-2 ASSSLPGVGRGETQY
TRBJ1-2 TRBV2 ASSAGSNYGYT